A selection of T cell receptor beta chains follows, all from one sample in a study of shared clonotypes between healthy human individuals. The method was immunoSEQ multiplex PCR; TCRdb's version includes in-frame clones alone and lacks a portion of them. The repertoire has around 2.1 million clones, nearly 97% of them found once; the top ten carry roughly 0.13%. Material: naive CD4+ T cells sorted from blood. The receptors stem from a man aged 18 to 30 in good health. Each CDR3 is given with its conserved first and last residue. Fields, in order: D gene, J gene, V gene, clone size, CDR3 DNA, CDR3 protein. The D gene is left open where the match is weak. For some rows the clone size is stated as once, few or many, or as a class when expanded; others skip it.

d_gene: .
j_gene: TRBJ1-1
v_gene: TRBV6-5
abundance: once
CDR3nt: TGTGCCAGCATTTCGAGGGGGGTCACTGAAGCTTTCTTT
CDR3aa: CASISRGVTEAFF

d_gene: .
j_gene: TRBJ2-7
v_gene: TRBV10-3
abundance: .
CDR3nt: TGTGCCACCACCCCGACCGTGAACTACGAGCAGTACTTC
CDR3aa: CATTPTVNYEQYF

d_gene: .
j_gene: TRBJ2-1
v_gene: TRBV7-3
abundance: .
CDR3nt: TGTGCCAGCAGCTTATCACGGTCCAATGAGCAGTTCTTC
CDR3aa: CASSLSRSNEQFF

d_gene: TRBD1
j_gene: TRBJ2-3
v_gene: TRBV10-3
abundance: .
CDR3nt: TGTGCCATCAATCGACAGGGGGATATGGATACGCAGTATTTT
CDR3aa: CAINRQGDMDTQYF

d_gene: .
j_gene: TRBJ2-7
v_gene: TRBV4-1
abundance: .
CDR3nt: TGCGCCAGCAACCGGGAGGGACAGGCGTCCTACGAGCAGTACTTC
CDR3aa: CASNREGQASYEQYF

d_gene: .
j_gene: TRBJ2-1
v_gene: TRBV6-5
abundance: .
CDR3nt: TGTGCCAGCAAAGGAGGACTCTGGGGCAATGAGCAGTTCTTC
CDR3aa: CASKGGLWGNEQFF

d_gene: .
j_gene: TRBJ2-3
v_gene: TRBV5-4
abundance: .
CDR3nt: TGTGCCAGCAGCTTAGGGGCTAGCACAGATACGCAGTATTTT
CDR3aa: CASSLGASTDTQYF

d_gene: TRBD2
j_gene: TRBJ2-3
v_gene: TRBV7-2
abundance: .
CDR3nt: TGTGCCAGCAGCTTAGCGCTAGCGGGACGGGATACGCAGTATTTT
CDR3aa: CASSLALAGRDTQYF

d_gene: TRBD2
j_gene: TRBJ2-7
v_gene: TRBV7-9
abundance: .
CDR3nt: TGTGCCAGCAGCCAATTGGGGGGGAGCTCCTACGAGCAGTACTTC
CDR3aa: CASSQLGGSSYEQYF

d_gene: .
j_gene: TRBJ2-3
v_gene: TRBV18
abundance: .
CDR3nt: TGTGCCAGCTCACCCAATAGCGACGATACGCAGTATTTT
CDR3aa: CASSPNSDDTQYF

d_gene: .
j_gene: TRBJ1-6
v_gene: TRBV6-5
abundance: .
CDR3nt: TGTGCCAGCAGTTACAACAGGGCTTCACCCCTCCACTTT
CDR3aa: CASSYNRASPLHF

d_gene: TRBD1
j_gene: TRBJ2-2
v_gene: TRBV30
abundance: .
CDR3nt: TGTGCCTACCCGCAGGGGGCTAACACCGGGGAGCTGTTTTTT
CDR3aa: CAYPQGANTGELFF

d_gene: TRBD1
j_gene: TRBJ2-7
v_gene: TRBV7-9
abundance: .
CDR3nt: TGTGCCAGCAGCCCCGGGACAGGCACTGGGTACGAGCAGTACTTC
CDR3aa: CASSPGTGTGYEQYF

d_gene: .
j_gene: TRBJ2-5
v_gene: TRBV9
abundance: .
CDR3nt: TGTGCCAGCAGCCCCCGGACCGGGACGGTGGAGACCCAGTACTTC
CDR3aa: CASSPRTGTVETQYF

d_gene: .
j_gene: TRBJ1-1
v_gene: TRBV6-1
abundance: .
CDR3nt: TGTGCCAGCAGTGAAAGATCGGGGCCAAGTCATACTGAAGCTTTCTTT
CDR3aa: CASSERSGPSHTEAFF

d_gene: .
j_gene: TRBJ2-5
v_gene: TRBV14
abundance: .
CDR3nt: TGTGCCAGCAGCCGAGGACAGAAAGAGACCCAGTACTTC
CDR3aa: CASSRGQKETQYF

d_gene: TRBD1
j_gene: TRBJ1-2
v_gene: TRBV19
abundance: .
CDR3nt: TGTGCCAGTAGTACCGGACAGGGGCACGACTATGGCTACACCTTC
CDR3aa: CASSTGQGHDYGYTF

d_gene: .
j_gene: TRBJ1-2
v_gene: TRBV10-3
abundance: .
CDR3nt: TGTGCCACATGCAGAGGGGGAGAAGCTAACTATGGCTACACCTTC
CDR3aa: CATCRGGEANYGYTF

d_gene: .
j_gene: TRBJ1-2
v_gene: TRBV5-6
abundance: .
CDR3nt: TGTGCCAGCAGCTTGGAACAGTTCCCTAACTATGGCTACACCTTC
CDR3aa: CASSLEQFPNYGYTF

d_gene: .
j_gene: TRBJ1-6
v_gene: TRBV25-1
abundance: .
CDR3nt: TGTGCCAGCAGTGAATCTCGGGCCGCGAGCTCCTATAATTCACCCCTCCACTTT
CDR3aa: CASSESRAASSYNSPLHF

d_gene: TRBD1
j_gene: TRBJ1-4
v_gene: TRBV4-2
abundance: .
CDR3nt: TGTGCCAGCAGCCAATCACAGGGGTTGGCTAATGAAAAACTGTTTTTT
CDR3aa: CASSQSQGLANEKLFF

d_gene: .
j_gene: TRBJ1-2
v_gene: TRBV7-8
abundance: .
CDR3nt: TGTGCCAGCAGCTTAGCGAGCAGGGGCGGCTACACCTTC
CDR3aa: CASSLASRGGYTF

d_gene: TRBD1
j_gene: TRBJ1-1
v_gene: TRBV18
abundance: .
CDR3nt: TGTGCCAGCTCACCAAGGACAGGGCCTTTGAACACTGAAGCTTTCTTT
CDR3aa: CASSPRTGPLNTEAFF

d_gene: TRBD1
j_gene: TRBJ1-1
v_gene: TRBV5-1
abundance: .
CDR3nt: TGCGCCAGCAGCTTGGGGGGACAGAAGAACACTGAAGCTTTCTTT
CDR3aa: CASSLGGQKNTEAFF

d_gene: .
j_gene: TRBJ2-7
v_gene: TRBV4-3
abundance: .
CDR3nt: TGCGCCAGCAGCCAAGATCCCCGGGCGGAAGAGCAGTACTTC
CDR3aa: CASSQDPRAEEQYF

d_gene: .
j_gene: TRBJ1-5
v_gene: TRBV6-1
abundance: .
CDR3nt: TGTGCCAGCAGTGAGGGGTGGGGCAATCAGCCCCAGCATTTT
CDR3aa: CASSEGWGNQPQHF

d_gene: TRBD2
j_gene: TRBJ2-3
v_gene: TRBV10-3
abundance: .
CDR3nt: TGTGCCATCAGTGACAAGGCGGGGGGCACAGATACGCAGTATTTT
CDR3aa: CAISDKAGGTDTQYF

d_gene: .
j_gene: TRBJ2-1
v_gene: TRBV27
abundance: .
CDR3nt: TGTGCCAGCAGTCGGGTTTTAAGCGGTGAGCAGTTCTTC
CDR3aa: CASSRVLSGEQFF

d_gene: .
j_gene: TRBJ2-2
v_gene: TRBV28
abundance: .
CDR3nt: TGTGCCAGCAGAGAAACCGTTGTCGGGGAGCTGTTTTTT
CDR3aa: CASRETVVGELFF

d_gene: TRBD1
j_gene: TRBJ1-6
v_gene: TRBV27
abundance: .
CDR3nt: TGTGCCAGCAGTTTGGAGTGGGGACAGGGAGTTTCACCCCTCCACTTT
CDR3aa: CASSLEWGQGVSPLHF

d_gene: TRBD1
j_gene: TRBJ1-6
v_gene: TRBV5-5
abundance: .
CDR3nt: TGTGCCAGCAGCTTCGGGACAGGGTTTGGGAATTCACCCCTCCACTTT
CDR3aa: CASSFGTGFGNSPLHF

d_gene: TRBD1
j_gene: TRBJ2-5
v_gene: TRBV7-9
abundance: .
CDR3nt: TGTGCCAGCAGCGTCGCAGGGGGCCAAGAGACCCAGTACTTC
CDR3aa: CASSVAGGQETQYF

d_gene: .
j_gene: TRBJ2-7
v_gene: TRBV30
abundance: .
CDR3nt: TGTGCCTGGAGTCCCCGGCTAGCCCTCGTCTCCTACGAGCAGTACTTC
CDR3aa: CAWSPRLALVSYEQYF

d_gene: .
j_gene: TRBJ2-2
v_gene: TRBV2
abundance: once
CDR3nt: TGTGCCGGCGTGGGCAGCAGACCTAACACCGGGGAGCTGTTTTTT
CDR3aa: CAGVGSRPNTGELFF

d_gene: TRBD2
j_gene: TRBJ2-3
v_gene: TRBV18
abundance: .
CDR3nt: TGTGCCAGCTCACCACCGACTAGCGGGAGGCCCACAGATACGCAGTATTTT
CDR3aa: CASSPPTSGRPTDTQYF

d_gene: .
j_gene: TRBJ1-5
v_gene: TRBV28
abundance: .
CDR3nt: TGTGCCAGCAGTTTATATGGGACCGCCCTTCAGCCCCAGCATTTT
CDR3aa: CASSLYGTALQPQHF

d_gene: TRBD2
j_gene: TRBJ2-5
v_gene: TRBV5-1
abundance: once
CDR3nt: TGCGCCAGCAGCCCGGGACTAGCGGGGGAGAGGAAGACCCAGTACTTC
CDR3aa: CASSPGLAGERKTQYF

d_gene: TRBD2
j_gene: TRBJ2-1
v_gene: TRBV4-1
abundance: .
CDR3nt: TGCGCCAGCAGCCAAGATTGGGAGGGGAGGAGCGACAATGAGCAGTTCTTC
CDR3aa: CASSQDWEGRSDNEQFF

d_gene: .
j_gene: TRBJ2-3
v_gene: TRBV5-1
abundance: .
CDR3nt: TGCGCCAGCAGCTTGGTTTCGGGGTTGGACACAGATACGCAGTATTTT
CDR3aa: CASSLVSGLDTDTQYF

d_gene: .
j_gene: TRBJ2-5
v_gene: TRBV27
abundance: .
CDR3nt: TGTGCCAGCAGTTTTTTGGGGTCTGGGACCCAGTACTTC
CDR3aa: CASSFLGSGTQYF

d_gene: .
j_gene: TRBJ2-5
v_gene: TRBV4-1
abundance: .
CDR3nt: TGCGCCAGCAGCCACCACCTCCGGGACTACCAAGAGACCCAGTACTTC
CDR3aa: CASSHHLRDYQETQYF

d_gene: TRBD1
j_gene: TRBJ2-7
v_gene: TRBV5-6
abundance: .
CDR3nt: TGTGCCAGCAGCGGGGGACAGGGATTCTCCTACGAGCAGTACTTC
CDR3aa: CASSGGQGFSYEQYF

d_gene: .
j_gene: TRBJ1-1
v_gene: TRBV28
abundance: .
CDR3nt: TGTGCCAGCAGTTTTCCGGGGGGAATGAACACTGAAGCTTTCTTT
CDR3aa: CASSFPGGMNTEAFF

d_gene: .
j_gene: TRBJ1-5
v_gene: TRBV6-1
abundance: .
CDR3nt: TGTGCCAGCAGTGAAGTTGAGGGTAGTCAGCCCCAGCATTTT
CDR3aa: CASSEVEGSQPQHF

d_gene: TRBD2
j_gene: TRBJ2-1
v_gene: TRBV5-1
abundance: once
CDR3nt: TGCGCCAGCAGCTTATCGACTAGCCCTTCCTACAATGAGCAGTTCTTC
CDR3aa: CASSLSTSPSYNEQFF

d_gene: TRBD1
j_gene: TRBJ1-1
v_gene: TRBV6-1
abundance: .
CDR3nt: TGTGCCAGCAGGGGACAGGTTGGGACTGAAGCTTTCTTT
CDR3aa: CASRGQVGTEAFF

d_gene: TRBD1
j_gene: TRBJ1-2
v_gene: TRBV11-2
abundance: .
CDR3nt: TGTGCCAGCAGCTTAGATGGGGACAGGGCACTCGCTGGCTACACCTTC
CDR3aa: CASSLDGDRALAGYTF

d_gene: .
j_gene: TRBJ2-7
v_gene: TRBV7-2
abundance: .
CDR3nt: TGTGCCAGCAGCTTGCAGGGTTACGAGCAGTACTTC
CDR3aa: CASSLQGYEQYF

d_gene: .
j_gene: TRBJ1-1
v_gene: TRBV27
abundance: .
CDR3nt: TGTGCCAGCAGTTTCGACAGTTTGAACACTGAAGCTTTCTTT
CDR3aa: CASSFDSLNTEAFF

d_gene: TRBD1
j_gene: TRBJ1-3
v_gene: TRBV5-6
abundance: once
CDR3nt: TGTGCCAGCAGCTTGGTGGACAGGGCTTTTGGAAACACCATATATTTT
CDR3aa: CASSLVDRAFGNTIYF

d_gene: .
j_gene: TRBJ2-5
v_gene: TRBV7-2
abundance: .
CDR3nt: TGTGCCAGCTCCCCGGGCAGCCAAGAGACCCAGTACTTC
CDR3aa: CASSPGSQETQYF

d_gene: .
j_gene: TRBJ2-3
v_gene: TRBV5-1
abundance: .
CDR3nt: TGCGCCAGCATGGCAGGGCTAATATCGGATACGCAGTATTTT
CDR3aa: CASMAGLISDTQYF

d_gene: .
j_gene: TRBJ2-7
v_gene: TRBV7-8
abundance: .
CDR3nt: TGTGCCAGCAGCCAGGGTTTGTTCGAGCAGTACTTC
CDR3aa: CASSQGLFEQYF

d_gene: TRBD1
j_gene: TRBJ2-3
v_gene: TRBV9
abundance: .
CDR3nt: TGTGCCAGCAGCGGAGGGACAGTTAGATCTTCAGATACGCAGTATTTT
CDR3aa: CASSGGTVRSSDTQYF

d_gene: .
j_gene: TRBJ2-1
v_gene: TRBV19
abundance: .
CDR3nt: TGTGCCAGTAGTCTGACGGGAATCTCCTACAATGAGCAGTTCTTC
CDR3aa: CASSLTGISYNEQFF